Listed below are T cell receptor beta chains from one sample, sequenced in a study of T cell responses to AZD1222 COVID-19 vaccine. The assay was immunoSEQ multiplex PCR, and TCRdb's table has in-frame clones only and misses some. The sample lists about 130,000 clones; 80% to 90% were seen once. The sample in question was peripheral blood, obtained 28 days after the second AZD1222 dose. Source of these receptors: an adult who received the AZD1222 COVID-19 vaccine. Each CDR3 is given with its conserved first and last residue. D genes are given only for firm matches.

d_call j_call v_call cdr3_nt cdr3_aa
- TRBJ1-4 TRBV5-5 TGTGCCAGCAGCTTTGGGAACACTAATGAAAAACTGTTTTTT CASSFGNTNEKLFF
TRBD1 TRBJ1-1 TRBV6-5 TGTGCCAGCAGTTACGGGGACAGGGGGTTGAACACTGAAGCTTTCTTT CASSYGDRGLNTEAFF
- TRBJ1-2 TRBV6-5 TGTGCCAGCAACGAGGGGCGCGGCTATGGCTACACCTTC CASNEGRGYGYTF
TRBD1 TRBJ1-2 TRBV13 TGTGCCAGCAGCTTAAATCGGACCAGGGGGGGCAGTGTCTGTGGCTACACCTTC CASSLNRTRGGSVCGYTF
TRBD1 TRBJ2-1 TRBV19 TGTGCCAGTAGTAACCGGGACAGGCAGTTCTTC CASSNRDRQFF
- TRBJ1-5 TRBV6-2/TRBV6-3 TGTGCCAGCAGCCCCGGGTTAAGCAATCAGCCCCAGCATTTT CASSPGLSNQPQHF
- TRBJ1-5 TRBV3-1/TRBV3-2 TGTGCCAGCAGCCAACGACGGGGAAGCAATCAGCCCCAGCATTTT CASSQRRGSNQPQHF
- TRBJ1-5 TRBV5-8 TGTGCCAGCAGCTTGGGGGGGGTGGACAATCAGCCCCAGCATTTT CASSLGGVDNQPQHF
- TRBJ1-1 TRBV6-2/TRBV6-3 TGTGCCAGCAGCAGGGACAAGGAAGCTTTCTTT CASSRDKEAFF
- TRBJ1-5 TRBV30 TGTGCCTGGACCCGGGGGGAGTGGCAGCCCCAGCATTTT CAWTRGEWQPQHF
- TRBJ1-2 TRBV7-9 TGTGCCAGCAGCTTAGAATGGCAGGGAACCTATGGCTACACCTTC CASSLEWQGTYGYTF
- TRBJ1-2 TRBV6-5 TGTGCCAGCATTTATACCGGGGGAGGCTATGGCTACACCTTC CASIYTGGGYGYTF